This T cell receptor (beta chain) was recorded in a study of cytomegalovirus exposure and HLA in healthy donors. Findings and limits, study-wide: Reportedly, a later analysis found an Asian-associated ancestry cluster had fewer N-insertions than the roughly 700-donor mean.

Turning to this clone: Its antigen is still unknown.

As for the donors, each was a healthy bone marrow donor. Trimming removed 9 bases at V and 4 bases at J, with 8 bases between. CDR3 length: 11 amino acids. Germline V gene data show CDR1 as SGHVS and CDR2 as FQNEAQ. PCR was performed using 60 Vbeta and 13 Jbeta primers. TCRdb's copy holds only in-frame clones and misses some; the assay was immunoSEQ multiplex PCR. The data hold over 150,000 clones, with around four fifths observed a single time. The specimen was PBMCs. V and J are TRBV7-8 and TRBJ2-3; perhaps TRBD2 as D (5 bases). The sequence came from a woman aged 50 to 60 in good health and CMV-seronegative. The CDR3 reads CARARADTQYF. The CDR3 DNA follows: TGTGCCAGGGCGAGGGCAGATACGCAGTATTTT.